The sequence of this T cell receptor (beta chain) was determined in a study of shared clonotypes between healthy human individuals (TCRdb year 2020). Background for the entire study: The cohort comprised a couple of women and a few men aged 18 to 49 years. Libraries were prepared and TCR repertoires were sequenced by different laboratories using diverse techniques, in order to increase sequencing depth and limit assay-specific biases. For each donor, CD4 naive and CD4 memory were each run on three plates, CD8 naive on two plates, and CD8 memory on one plate. To estimate repertoire size and how much clonotype sharing occurs between individuals, the study deeply sequenced the blood TCR repertoires of several healthy adults. Between about 0.94 and 10 billion PBMCs per donor were obtained by leukapheresis.

Healthy HIV-negative adults with no recently reported acute infections or vaccinations were included as donors. All donors were Caucasian adults living in Nashville, Tennessee, USA. Magnetic negative selection was used to enrich CD4+ T cells, after which naive cells were positively selected on CD45RA and the negative fraction became the memory subset. Blood was obtained by leukapheresis, after which PBMCs were separated by Ficoll-Histopaque density gradient centrifugation and cryopreserved in liquid nitrogen vapor phase. Purity and quantity of every magnetically sorted T cell population were checked by analytical flow cytometry. From each sorted fraction, genomic DNA was isolated and quantified by UV absorbance on a Nanodrop 2000c. Looking up the germline V gene yields CDR1 SQVTM and CDR2 ANQGSEA. The CDR3 goes from the cysteine to the phenylalanine over 11 residues. The read is trimmed to its CDR3 DNA, 33 bases read in frame from base 1. A distance of 13 bases separates the germline ends of V and J, which lose 8 bases and 8 bases respectively.

Comment on this clone: It lacks a known antigen. No base quality information exists; no much larger clone differs at one position.

What the work shows at the level of the full study, not this receptor alone: Higher generation probabilities were observed for clonotypes shared by all four sorted-subset donors than for non-shared clonotypes. Because the study included only a small number of donors, the genetic and exposure-history diversity represented was limited. Across four donors, 4.5% to 6.5% of naive CD4, approximately 3.6% of naive CD8, approximately 2.5% of memory CD4, and 0.3% to 0.45% of memory CD8 clonotypes were shared. Incomplete sequencing was indicated by rarefaction of sorted-subset datasets, despite the large sequencing depth. Based on pairwise subsampling, the degree of clonotype sharing among donors was expected to be affected by sequencing depth. Naive subsets generally had larger estimated clonotype richness than memory subsets. Sampling was restricted to blood, and TCR repertoires in tissues likely differ from the TCR repertoires found in blood.

Using the deep immunoSEQ assay, multiplex PCR amplified TCR CDR3 regions from genomic DNA. Extracted genomic DNA from each cell subset was spread evenly across all wells of several immunoSEQ 96-well plates, with each plate serving as a replicate. For sorted subsets, about 220 ng of genomic DNA, equivalent to some 33,000 T cell genomes, went into each replicate PCR. The purified libraries were quantified using a Qubit 3.0 fluorometer, sized with a Bioanalyzer 2100, and then quantified again using the KAPA Library Quantification kit. Every immunoSEQ 96-well plate was sequenced on a dedicated single-read 150-cycle Illumina NextSeq 550 flow cell. The paper's data handling went like this. The immunoSEQ output contained only junctional sequences without quality scores, so filtering could not match that applied to full-length reads. Sequences were annotated with PyIR, a Python wrapper for IgBLAST v1.9, and V/J genes and CDR3 were assigned using IMGT germline references. Reads were removed for weak V/J assignments (E-value above 1e-6), missing CDR3, stop codons, out-of-frame junctions, or ambiguous translated residues. V3J clonotypes were defined as sequences sharing the same inferred V gene, J gene, and CDR3 amino acid sequence. To compute the percentage overlap between repertoires, the number of shared unique clonotypes was divided by the size of the smaller repertoire. Repertoire richness was assessed with RTK rarefaction, the Chao1 estimator, and Recon v2.1 estimates of unobserved clonotypes. OLGA was used to compute generation probabilities for all TCRbeta clonotypes that the gDNA method yielded from a few donors. TCRdb holds this immuneACCESS table with in-frame rearrangements only. Some clones are missing; in checked studies, unresolved V genes explain under half, and the rest has no known cause. That table furnishes V, J and clone size, whereas the DNA furnished D and trimming. This sample has almost 750,000 clones in its table, and roughly two thirds of those were observed once. Jointly, the top ten make up around 1.7% of the sample.

This TCR was recovered from a woman under 40 in good health. The sequenced sample consisted of memory CD4+ T cells sorted from blood. The cell subset or site label, as the study defines it: CD45RA-negative fraction. The chain is encoded by TRBV29-1 joined to TRBJ2-1, with the D gene call left open. CDR3 loop: CSPGSRDEQFF. In nucleotide form, the sequence is TGCAGCCCCGGTAGTAGGGATGAGCAGTTCTTC.